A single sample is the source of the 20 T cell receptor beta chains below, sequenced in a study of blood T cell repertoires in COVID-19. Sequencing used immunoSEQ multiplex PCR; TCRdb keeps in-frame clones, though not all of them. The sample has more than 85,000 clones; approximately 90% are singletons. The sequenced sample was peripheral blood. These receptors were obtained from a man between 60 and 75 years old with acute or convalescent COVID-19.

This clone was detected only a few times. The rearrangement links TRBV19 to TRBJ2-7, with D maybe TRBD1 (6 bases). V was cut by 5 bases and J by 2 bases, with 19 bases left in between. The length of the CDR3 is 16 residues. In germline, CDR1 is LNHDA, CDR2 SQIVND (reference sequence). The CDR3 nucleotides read TGTGCCAGTAGTCCAACCTCCGGGACACCAACCTACGAGCAGTACTTC. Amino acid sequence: CASSPTSGTPTYEQYF.

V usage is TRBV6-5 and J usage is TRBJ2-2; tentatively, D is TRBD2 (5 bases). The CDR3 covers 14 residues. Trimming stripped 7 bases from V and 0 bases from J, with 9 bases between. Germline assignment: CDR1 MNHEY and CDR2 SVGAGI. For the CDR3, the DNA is TGTGCCAGCAAGATTAGCGCGAACACCGGGGAGCTGTTTTTT. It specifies CASKISANTGELFF.

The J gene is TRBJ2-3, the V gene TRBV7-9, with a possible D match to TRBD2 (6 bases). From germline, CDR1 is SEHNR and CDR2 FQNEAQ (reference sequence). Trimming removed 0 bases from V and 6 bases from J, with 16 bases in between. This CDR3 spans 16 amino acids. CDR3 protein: CASSLAGGMEEDTQYF. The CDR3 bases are TGTGCCAGCAGCTTAGCAGGCGGGATGGAAGAGGATACGCAGTATTTT.

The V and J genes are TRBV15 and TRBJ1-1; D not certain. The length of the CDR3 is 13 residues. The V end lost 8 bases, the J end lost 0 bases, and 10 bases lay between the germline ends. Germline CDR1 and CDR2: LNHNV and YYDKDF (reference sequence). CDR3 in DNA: TGTGCCACCTCAATAGTCATGAACACTGAAGCTTTCTTT. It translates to CATSIVMNTEAFF.

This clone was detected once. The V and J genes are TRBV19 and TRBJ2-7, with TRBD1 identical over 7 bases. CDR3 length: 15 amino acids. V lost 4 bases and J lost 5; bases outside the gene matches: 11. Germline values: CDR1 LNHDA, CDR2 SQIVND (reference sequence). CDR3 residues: CASSTLGPGQDEQYF. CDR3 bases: TGTGCCAGTAGTACGCTAGGACCCGGACAGGACGAGCAGTACTTC.

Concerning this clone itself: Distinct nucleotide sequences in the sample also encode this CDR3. The CDR3 sequence is CASSLRGYYGYTF. Here the CDR3 DNA reads TGTGCCAGCAGTTTAAGGGGATACTATGGCTACACCTTC. The rearrangement uses TRBV12-3 or TRBV12-4 and TRBJ1-2; perhaps TRBD1 as D (5 bases). The CDR3 runs to 13 residues. Trimming took off 2 bases at V and 3 bases at J, with 7 bases between the two ends.

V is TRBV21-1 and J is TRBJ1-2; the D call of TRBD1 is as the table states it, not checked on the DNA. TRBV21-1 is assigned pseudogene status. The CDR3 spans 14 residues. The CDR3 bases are TGTGCCAGCCCATCGGAGGGGGCCCCCTGGTCCTACACCTTC. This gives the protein CASPSEGAPWSYTF.

The chain's CDR3 is CASGPGTPEAFF. The CDR3 DNA is TGTGCTAGTGGACCCGGTACTCCTGAAGCTTTCTTT. V usage is TRBV12-5 and J usage is TRBJ1-1; no reliable D call. The length of the CDR3 is 12 residues. Trimming pared 6 bases from V and 6 bases from J, leaving 11 bases between. Germline V gene data show CDR1 as LGHNT and CDR2 as FRNRAP.

CDR3 region: CASSPQGSRNEQFF. The CDR3 DNA reads TGTGCCAGCAGCCCACAGGGATCCCGAAATGAGCAGTTCTTC. The genes are TRBV5-4 and TRBJ2-1, with a weak D call TRBD1 (6 bases). This CDR3 is built from 14 residues. Germline values: CDR1 SGHNT, CDR2 YYREEE (reference sequence). Trimming took 4 bases from V and 7 from J, leaving 15 bases between them. Combining the CDR3 with reference TRBV5-4 and TRBJ2-1 gives the whole variable domain ETGVTQSPTHLIKTRGQQVTLRCSSQSGHNTVSWYQQALGQGPQFIFQYYREEENGRGNFPPRFSGLQFPNYSSELNVNALELDDSALYLCASSPQGSRNEQFFGPGTRLTVL.

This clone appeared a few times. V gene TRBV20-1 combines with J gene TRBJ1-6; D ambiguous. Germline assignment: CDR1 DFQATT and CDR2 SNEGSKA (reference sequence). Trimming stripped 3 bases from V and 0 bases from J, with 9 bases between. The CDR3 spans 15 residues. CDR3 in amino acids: CSASPGGSYNSPLHF. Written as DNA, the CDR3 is TGCAGTGCTAGTCCGGGTGGCTCCTATAATTCACCCCTCCACTTT.

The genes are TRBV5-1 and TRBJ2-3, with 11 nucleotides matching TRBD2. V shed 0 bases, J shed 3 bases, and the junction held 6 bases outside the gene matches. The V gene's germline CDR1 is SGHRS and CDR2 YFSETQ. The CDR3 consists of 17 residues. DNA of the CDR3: TGCGCCAGCAGCTTGGATTTTCGGACTAGCGGGACAGATACGCAGTATTTT. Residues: CASSLDFRTSGTDTQYF. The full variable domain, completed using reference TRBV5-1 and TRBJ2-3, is KAGVTQTPRYLIKTRGQQVTLSCSPISGHRSVSWYQQTPGQGLQFLFEYFSETQRNKGNFPGRFSGRQFSNSRSEMNVSTLELGDSALYLCASSLDFRTSGTDTQYFGPGTRLTVL.

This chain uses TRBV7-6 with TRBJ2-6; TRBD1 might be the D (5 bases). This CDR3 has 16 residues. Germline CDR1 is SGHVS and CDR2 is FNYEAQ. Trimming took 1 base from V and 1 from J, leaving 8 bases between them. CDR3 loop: CASSLVRASGANVLTF. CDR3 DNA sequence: TGTGCCAGCAGCTTAGTCAGGGCTTCTGGGGCCAACGTCCTGACTTTC.

The CDR3: CASTLTSGSSYEQYF. The CDR3, as DNA: TGTGCCAGTACCCTGACTAGCGGGAGCTCCTACGAGCAGTACTTC. V is TRBV19 and J is TRBJ2-7, with TRBD2 identical over 12 bases. J was trimmed by 0 bases and V by 7 bases; bases with no gene match: 4. The germline V gene has CDR1 LNHDA and CDR2 SQIVND (reference sequence). The CDR3 extends over 15 amino acids.

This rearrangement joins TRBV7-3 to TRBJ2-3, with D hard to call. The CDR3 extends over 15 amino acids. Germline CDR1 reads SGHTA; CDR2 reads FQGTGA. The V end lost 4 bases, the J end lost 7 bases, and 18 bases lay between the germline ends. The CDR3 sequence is CASSSPDGLPHTQYF. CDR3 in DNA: TGTGCCAGCAGCTCTCCGGATGGGCTACCACATACGCAGTATTTT.

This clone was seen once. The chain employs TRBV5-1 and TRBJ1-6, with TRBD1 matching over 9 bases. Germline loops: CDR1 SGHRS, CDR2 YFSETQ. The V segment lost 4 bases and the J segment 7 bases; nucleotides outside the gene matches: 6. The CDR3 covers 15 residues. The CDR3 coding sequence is TGCGCCAGCAGCCGAAGACAGGGGGAAAATTCACCCCTCCACTTT. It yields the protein CASSRRQGENSPLHF.

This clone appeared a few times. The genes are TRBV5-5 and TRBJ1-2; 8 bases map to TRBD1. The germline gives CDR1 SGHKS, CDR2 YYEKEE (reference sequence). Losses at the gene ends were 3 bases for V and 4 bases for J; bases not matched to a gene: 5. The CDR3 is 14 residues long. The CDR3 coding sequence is TGTGCCAGCAGCTCGACCGGGACAGGCTATGGCTACACCTTC. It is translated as CASSSTGTGYGYTF.

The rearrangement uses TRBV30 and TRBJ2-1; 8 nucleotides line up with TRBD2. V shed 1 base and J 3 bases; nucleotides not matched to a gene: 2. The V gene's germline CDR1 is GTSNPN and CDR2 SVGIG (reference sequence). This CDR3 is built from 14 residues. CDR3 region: CAWSGGRNYNEQFF. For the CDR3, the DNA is TGTGCCTGGAGTGGCGGGAGGAACTACAATGAGCAGTTCTTC.

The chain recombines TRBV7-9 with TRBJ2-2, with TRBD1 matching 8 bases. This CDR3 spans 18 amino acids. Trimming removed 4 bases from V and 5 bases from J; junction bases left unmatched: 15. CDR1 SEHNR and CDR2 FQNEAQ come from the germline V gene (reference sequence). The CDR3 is CASSSTGTGITLTGELFF. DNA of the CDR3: TGTGCCAGCAGCTCGACCGGGACAGGAATTACATTAACCGGGGAGCTGTTTTTT.

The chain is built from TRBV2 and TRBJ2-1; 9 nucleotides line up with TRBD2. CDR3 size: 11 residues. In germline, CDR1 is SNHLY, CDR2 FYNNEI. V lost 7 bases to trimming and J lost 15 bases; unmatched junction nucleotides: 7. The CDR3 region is CASTQREVRFF. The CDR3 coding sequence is TGTGCCAGCACGCAGCGGGAGGTTAGGTTCTTC. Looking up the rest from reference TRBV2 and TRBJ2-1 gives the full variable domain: EPEVTQTPSHQVTQMGQEVILRCVPISNHLYFYWYRQILGQKVEFLVSFYNNEISEKSEIFDDQFSVERPDGSNFTLKIRSTKLEDSAMYFCASTQREVRFFGPGTRLTVL.

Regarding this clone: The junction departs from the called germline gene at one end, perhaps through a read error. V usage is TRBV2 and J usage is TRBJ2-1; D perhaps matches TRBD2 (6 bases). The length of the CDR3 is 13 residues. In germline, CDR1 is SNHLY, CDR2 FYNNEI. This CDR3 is CASRRDSNNEQFF. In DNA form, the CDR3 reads TGTGCCAGCAGGCGGGACTCCAACAATGAGCAGTTCTTC.